What follows is one T cell receptor (beta chain) and its context. This sample stems from a study of cytomegalovirus exposure and HLA in healthy donors. Both 60 Vbeta primers and 13 Jbeta primers went into the PCR. Repertoires were generated with immunoSEQ multiplex PCR, while TCRdb's copy carries only in-frame clones and drops some. The table includes 200,000 to 250,000 clones, 82% detected once. The V and J ends lost 5 bases and 2 bases, in that order; junction bases with no gene match: 5. CDR3 length: 14 amino acids. Germline V gives CDR1 ENHRY, CDR2 SYGVKD. The chain joins TRBV10-3 to TRBJ1-1; 7 positions match TRBD1. The clonotype was recovered from a woman aged 40 to 49 in good health and CMV-seropositive. Source material: PBMCs. CDR3 protein: CAISTRQGNTEAFF. The CDR3, as DNA: TGTGCCATCAGTACCCGACAGGGTAACACTGAAGCTTTCTTT.